This TCR beta chain is drawn from a study of cytomegalovirus exposure and HLA in healthy donors. The PCR employed 60 Vbeta primers together with 13 Jbeta primers. Libraries were prepared by immunoSEQ multiplex PCR; TCRdb keeps only in-frame clonotypes and omits some of them. This sample yields 240,000 or so clones, of which approximately 80% are seen a single time; 7% to 9% belongs to the top ten. The CDR3 covers 14 residues. The V call is TRBV21-1, the J call TRBJ2-7; whether TRBD1, the table's D call, matches the DNA was not checked. TRBV21-1 is an annotated pseudogene. Sequenced input: PBMCs. The source of this sequence is a woman in her sixties in good health and CMV-seropositive. CDR3 sequence reads: CASRAGTGEFEQYF. CDR3 DNA sequence: TGTGCCAGCAGGGCTGGGACAGGGGAATTCGAGCAGTACTTC.